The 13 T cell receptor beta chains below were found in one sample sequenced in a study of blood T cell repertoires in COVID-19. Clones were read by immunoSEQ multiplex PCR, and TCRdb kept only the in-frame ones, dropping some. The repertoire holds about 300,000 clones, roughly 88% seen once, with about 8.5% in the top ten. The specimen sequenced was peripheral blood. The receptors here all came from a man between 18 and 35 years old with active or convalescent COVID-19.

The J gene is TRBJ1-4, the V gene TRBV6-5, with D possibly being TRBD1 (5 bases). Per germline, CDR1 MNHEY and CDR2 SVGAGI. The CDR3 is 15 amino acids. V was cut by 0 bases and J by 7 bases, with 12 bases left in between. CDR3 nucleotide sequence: TGTGCCAGCAGTTACTCTCCAGGCGGGGGTGAAAAACTGTTTTTT. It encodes CASSYSPGGGEKLFF.

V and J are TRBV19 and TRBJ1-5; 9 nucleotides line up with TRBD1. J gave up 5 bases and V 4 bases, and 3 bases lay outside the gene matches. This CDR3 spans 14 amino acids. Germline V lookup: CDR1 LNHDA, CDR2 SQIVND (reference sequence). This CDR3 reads CASSTGTGYQPQHF. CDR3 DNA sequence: TGTGCCAGTAGTACAGGGACAGGGTATCAGCCCCAGCATTTT.

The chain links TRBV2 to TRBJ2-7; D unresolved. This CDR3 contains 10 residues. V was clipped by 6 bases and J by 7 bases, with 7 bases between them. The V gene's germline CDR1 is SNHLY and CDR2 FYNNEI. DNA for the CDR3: TGTGCCAGCAGCGGTTTAGAGCAGTACTTC. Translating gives CASSGLEQYF.

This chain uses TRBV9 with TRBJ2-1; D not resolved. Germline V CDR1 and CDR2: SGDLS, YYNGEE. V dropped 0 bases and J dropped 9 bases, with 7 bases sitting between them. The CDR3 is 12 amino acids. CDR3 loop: CASSVVSGEQFF. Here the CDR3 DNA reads TGTGCCAGCAGCGTAGTGTCCGGTGAGCAGTTCTTC.

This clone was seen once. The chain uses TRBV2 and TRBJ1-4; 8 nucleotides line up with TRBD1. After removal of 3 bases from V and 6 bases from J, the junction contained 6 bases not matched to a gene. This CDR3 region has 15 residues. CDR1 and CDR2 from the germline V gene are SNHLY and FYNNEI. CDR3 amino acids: CASSDGGTGHEKLFF. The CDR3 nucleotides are TGTGCCAGCAGTGACGGCGGGACAGGCCATGAAAAACTGTTTTTT.

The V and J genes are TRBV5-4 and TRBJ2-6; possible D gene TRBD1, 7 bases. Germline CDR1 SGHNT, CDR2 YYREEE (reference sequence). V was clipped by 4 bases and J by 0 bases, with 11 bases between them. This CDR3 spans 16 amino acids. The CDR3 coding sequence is TGTGCCAGCAGCCCAGGGGGGTACTCTGGGGCCAACGTCCTGACTTTC. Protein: CASSPGGYSGANVLTF.

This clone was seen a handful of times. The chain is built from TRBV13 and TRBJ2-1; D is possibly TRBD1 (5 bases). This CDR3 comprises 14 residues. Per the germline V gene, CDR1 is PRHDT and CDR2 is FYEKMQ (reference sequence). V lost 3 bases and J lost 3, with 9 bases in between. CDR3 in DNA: TGTGCCAGCAGCTTGTTAAGGGGCTACAATGAGCAGTTCTTC. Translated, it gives CASSLLRGYNEQFF.

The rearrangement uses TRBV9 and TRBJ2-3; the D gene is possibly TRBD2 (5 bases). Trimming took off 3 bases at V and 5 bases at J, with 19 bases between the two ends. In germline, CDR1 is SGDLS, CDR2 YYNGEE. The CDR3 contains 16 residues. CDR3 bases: TGTGCCAGCAGCGACCGCCGAAAGTCCGGGGTAGATACGCAGTATTTT. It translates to CASSDRRKSGVDTQYF.

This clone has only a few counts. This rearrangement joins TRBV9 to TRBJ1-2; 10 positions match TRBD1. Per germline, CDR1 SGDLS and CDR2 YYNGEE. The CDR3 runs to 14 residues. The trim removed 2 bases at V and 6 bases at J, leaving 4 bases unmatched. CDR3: CASSVSDRGNGYTF. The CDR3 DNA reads TGTGCCAGCAGCGTTTCGGACAGGGGGAATGGCTACACCTTC.

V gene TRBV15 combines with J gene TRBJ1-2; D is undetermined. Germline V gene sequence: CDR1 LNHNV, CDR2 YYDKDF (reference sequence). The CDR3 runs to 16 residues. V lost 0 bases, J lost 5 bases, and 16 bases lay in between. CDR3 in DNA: TGTGCCACCAGCAGAGACACGACTAGGGTAATTTATGGCTACACCTTC. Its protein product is CATSRDTTRVIYGYTF.

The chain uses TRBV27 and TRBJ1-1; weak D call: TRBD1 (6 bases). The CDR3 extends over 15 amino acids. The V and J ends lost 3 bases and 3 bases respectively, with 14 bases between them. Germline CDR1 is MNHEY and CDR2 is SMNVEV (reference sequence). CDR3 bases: TGTGCCAGCAGTTTCGGGGGGCGACTATACACTGAAGCTTTCTTT. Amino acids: CASSFGGRLYTEAFF.

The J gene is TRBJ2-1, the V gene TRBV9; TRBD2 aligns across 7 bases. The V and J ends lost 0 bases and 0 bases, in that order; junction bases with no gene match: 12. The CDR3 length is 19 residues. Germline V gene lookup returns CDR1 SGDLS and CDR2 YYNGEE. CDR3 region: CASSVEGLGLVSSYNEQFF. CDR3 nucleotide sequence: TGTGCCAGCAGCGTAGAAGGACTAGGACTGGTAAGCTCCTACAATGAGCAGTTCTTC.

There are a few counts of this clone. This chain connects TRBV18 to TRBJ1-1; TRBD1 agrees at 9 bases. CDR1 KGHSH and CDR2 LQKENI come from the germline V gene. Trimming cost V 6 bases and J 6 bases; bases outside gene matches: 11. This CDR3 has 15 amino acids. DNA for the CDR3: TGTGCCAGCTCCCGGGACAGGGTCACGGAGGCTGAAGCTTTCTTT. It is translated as CASSRDRVTEAEAFF.